This TCR beta chain was retrieved from a study of shared T cell receptors in the human thymus. The assay was immunoSEQ multiplex PCR, and TCRdb's table has in-frame clones only and misses some. This table holds hundreds of thousands of clones, 70% to 90% found once. Trimming cost V 0 bases and J 2 bases, with 5 bases left between them. The CDR3 contains 13 residues. The V gene's germline CDR1 is SGHRS and CDR2 YFSETQ. Notes on this clone: This CDR3 is also generated by other DNA sequences in the sample.

The same sample was also used in a study of human thymus T cells.

Source material: thymocytes. The TCR originated in a girl under two years old with a congenital heart defect. The genes are TRBV5-1 and TRBJ1-1; D call uncertain. The CDR3, as DNA: TGCGCCAGCAGCTTGGACACAAACACTGAAGCTTTCTTT. As protein: CASSLDTNTEAFF. Based on the CDR3 plus reference TRBV5-1 and TRBJ1-1, the full variable domain is KAGVTQTPRYLIKTRGQQVTLSCSPISGHRSVSWYQQTPGQGLQFLFEYFSETQRNKGNFPGRFSGRQFSNSRSEMNVSTLELGDSALYLCASSLDTNTEAFFGQGTRLTVV.